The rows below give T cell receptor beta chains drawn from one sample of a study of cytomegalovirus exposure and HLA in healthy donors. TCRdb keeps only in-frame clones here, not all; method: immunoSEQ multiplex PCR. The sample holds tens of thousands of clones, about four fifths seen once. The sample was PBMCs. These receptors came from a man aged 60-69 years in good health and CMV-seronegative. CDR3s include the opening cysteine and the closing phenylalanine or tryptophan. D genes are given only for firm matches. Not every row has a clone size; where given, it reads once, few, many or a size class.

CDR3 DNA: TGTGCCAGCTCACCACTGGAGGGGGCCGGCTACAATGAGCAGTTCTTC; CDR3 protein: CASSPLEGAGYNEQFF; J gene: TRBJ2-1; V gene: TRBV18; D gene: .; clone size: .
CDR3 DNA: TGTGCCAGCAGTGATCGGACTAGCACAGATACGCAGTATTTT; CDR3 protein: CASSDRTSTDTQYF; J gene: TRBJ2-3; V gene: TRBV2; D gene: .; clone size: .
CDR3 DNA: TGCAGCGCACAGGGGGGCTATGGCTACACCTTC; CDR3 protein: CSAQGGYGYTF; J gene: TRBJ1-2; V gene: TRBV29-1; D gene: TRBD1; clone size: .
CDR3 DNA: TGCAGCGTTTTAGGCGGCTACACTGAAGCTTTCTTT; CDR3 protein: CSVLGGYTEAFF; J gene: TRBJ1-1; V gene: TRBV29-1; D gene: .; clone size: .
CDR3 DNA: TGTGCCAGCAGCCCGCGGGGTAGCAATCAGCCCCAGCATTTT; CDR3 protein: CASSPRGSNQPQHF; J gene: TRBJ1-5; V gene: TRBV6-1; D gene: .; clone size: few
CDR3 DNA: TGCAGCGTTAATAAGGAGGACACCGGGGAGCTGTTTTTT; CDR3 protein: CSVNKEDTGELFF; J gene: TRBJ2-2; V gene: TRBV29-1; D gene: .; clone size: .
CDR3 DNA: TGTGCCAGCAGCCCTAGACAGTACACTGAAGCTTTCTTT; CDR3 protein: CASSPRQYTEAFF; J gene: TRBJ1-1; V gene: TRBV7-9; D gene: .; clone size: few
CDR3 DNA: TGTGCCAGCACCCCCTCGAGGGACACTGAAGCTTTCTTT; CDR3 protein: CASTPSRDTEAFF; J gene: TRBJ1-1; V gene: TRBV6-6; D gene: .; clone size: .
CDR3 DNA: TGCAGCGCCCTCCCTCTCGGCGGAAACACTGAAGCTTTCTTT; CDR3 protein: CSALPLGGNTEAFF; J gene: TRBJ1-1; V gene: TRBV29-1; D gene: .; clone size: .
CDR3 DNA: TGTGCCAGCAGACTAAGGGGGAGCAATCAGCCCCAGCATTTT; CDR3 protein: CASRLRGSNQPQHF; J gene: TRBJ1-5; V gene: TRBV2; D gene: .; clone size: .
CDR3 DNA: TGTGCCAGCAGTGGACTGGACACCGGGGAGCTGTTTTTT; CDR3 protein: CASSGLDTGELFF; J gene: TRBJ2-2; V gene: TRBV27; D gene: .; clone size: .
CDR3 DNA: TGTGCCATCAGTGAGGGACAGGGGAGCTCCTACGAGCAGTACTTC; CDR3 protein: CAISEGQGSSYEQYF; J gene: TRBJ2-7; V gene: TRBV10-3; D gene: TRBD1; clone size: .
CDR3 DNA: TGTGCCAGCAGCCGGGGGGACGAGCAGTACTTC; CDR3 protein: CASSRGDEQYF; J gene: TRBJ2-7; V gene: TRBV12-1; D gene: .; clone size: .
CDR3 DNA: TGTGCCAGCAGCACGACGACAGGGTCACCCCTCCACTTT; CDR3 protein: CASSTTTGSPLHF; J gene: TRBJ1-6; V gene: TRBV7-2; D gene: TRBD1; clone size: few
CDR3 DNA: TGTGCCAGCAGCTTAAGACTAGCGGGGACCTACGAGCAGTACTTC; CDR3 protein: CASSLRLAGTYEQYF; J gene: TRBJ2-7; V gene: TRBV5-4; D gene: TRBD2; clone size: few
CDR3 DNA: TGTGCCAGCAGCGCGGGGGACAGTACGAACTATGGCTACACCTTC; CDR3 protein: CASSAGDSTNYGYTF; J gene: TRBJ1-2; V gene: TRBV9; D gene: TRBD1; clone size: .
CDR3 DNA: TGCGCCAGCAGCCAAGACAGGGGGAGGGAAAAACTGTTTTTT; CDR3 protein: CASSQDRGREKLFF; J gene: TRBJ1-4; V gene: TRBV4-1; D gene: TRBD1; clone size: .
CDR3 DNA: TGTGCCAGCAGCTTAAGTGGAGCGACAGAGTACGAGCAGTACTTC; CDR3 protein: CASSLSGATEYEQYF; J gene: TRBJ2-7; V gene: TRBV7-6; D gene: .; clone size: .
CDR3 DNA: TGTGCCAGCAGCCCCATCCCGGGACAGGGGGCCGGGGAGCTGTTTTTT; CDR3 protein: CASSPIPGQGAGELFF; J gene: TRBJ2-2; V gene: TRBV7-3; D gene: TRBD1; clone size: .
CDR3 DNA: TGTGCCAGCAGTGAGGGGACAGGAGCCTACGAGCAGTACTTC; CDR3 protein: CASSEGTGAYEQYF; J gene: TRBJ2-7; V gene: TRBV2; D gene: TRBD1; clone size: .
CDR3 DNA: TGTGCCAGCAGTGAGACCACCGACAGGGTTGAAGCTTTCTTT; CDR3 protein: CASSETTDRVEAFF; J gene: TRBJ1-1; V gene: TRBV6-6; D gene: TRBD1; clone size: .
CDR3 DNA: TGCGCCAGCAGCTTGGGTCCACAGGGGGCTGGTAATTCACCCCTCCACTTT; CDR3 protein: CASSLGPQGAGNSPLHF; J gene: TRBJ1-6; V gene: TRBV5-1; D gene: TRBD1; clone size: .
CDR3 DNA: TGCGCCAGCAGCTTGGCGGGACAGGGATATGGTTCACCCCTCCACTTT; CDR3 protein: CASSLAGQGYGSPLHF; J gene: TRBJ1-6; V gene: TRBV5-1; D gene: TRBD1; clone size: .
CDR3 DNA: TGTGCCAGCAGTGAACAGGAAAACACTGAAGCTTTCTTT; CDR3 protein: CASSEQENTEAFF; J gene: TRBJ1-1; V gene: TRBV6-1; D gene: .; clone size: large
CDR3 DNA: TGTGCCAGCAGCGGGGGGGGATTCACTGAAGCTTTCTTT; CDR3 protein: CASSGGGFTEAFF; J gene: TRBJ1-1; V gene: TRBV5-5; D gene: .; clone size: .